The 7 T cell receptor beta chains in this list originate from one sample, sequenced in a study of CD8 T cells in ankylosing spondylitis. TCRdb passed the 5' RACE reads through MiXCR, listing each CDR3 protein once. This table has 250,000 to 350,000 distinct CDR3 sequences, roughly 20% appearing once. The sequencing input was blood, either unsorted or a sorted T cell fraction (not recorded which). These receptor sequences come from a male donor with ankylosing spondylitis or in good health (not recorded which).

This clonotype was observed many times. This chain links TRBV12-3 or TRBV12-4 with TRBJ1-5, with 12 nucleotides matching TRBD1. Germline trimming cut 6 bases from V and 6 bases from J; bases unmatched to any gene: 6. This CDR3 spans 15 amino acids. CDR3 DNA sequence: TGTGCCAGCAGCGTGGGACAGGGGGCGGGTCAGCCCCAGCATTTT. The encoded protein is CASSVGQGAGQPQHF.

This clonotype has at least ten counts. In DNA, the CDR3 is TGTGCCACCAGCAGGGGAGGACAGGGGGCTTCTGAAGCTTTCTTT. It encodes CATSRGGQGASEAFF. This chain uses TRBV15 with TRBJ1-1; 11 bases fit TRBD1. The V gene's germline CDR1 is LNHNV and CDR2 YYDKDF (reference sequence). V gave up 3 bases and J gave up 6 bases; unmatched junction bases: 6. The CDR3 is 15 residues long.

Only a few counts were recorded for this clonotype. CDR3 coding DNA: TGTGCCAGCAGTTCGCAGACAGGGGAGGAAAAACTGTTTTTT. The encoded protein is CASSSQTGEEKLFF. V usage is TRBV12-3 or TRBV12-4 and J usage is TRBJ1-4; TRBD1 agrees at 8 bases. The V and J ends lost 4 bases and 8 bases, in that order; junction bases with no gene match: 6. The CDR3 consists of 14 residues.

The J gene is TRBJ2-1, the V gene TRBV5-5; 7 positions match TRBD2. The CDR3 runs to 13 residues. CDR1 and CDR2 from the germline V gene are SGHKS and YYEKEE (reference sequence). The V gene end was trimmed by 6 bases and the J gene end by 3 bases; junction bases not matched to a gene: 3. The DNA for the CDR3 is TGTGCCAGCACCAGGACTAGCTACAATGAGCAGTTCTTC. Translated, it gives CASTRTSYNEQFF.

This clonotype was observed a handful of times. This chain uses TRBV2 with TRBJ2-2, with 8 bases aligning to TRBD1. The CDR3 contains 17 residues. In germline, CDR1 is SNHLY, CDR2 FYNNEI. J lost 7 bases, V lost 4 bases, and 14 bases had no gene match. The CDR3 protein is CASSAGQGLRTGGELFF. Written as DNA, the CDR3 is TGTGCCAGCAGTGCTGGACAGGGTCTCCGAACGGGCGGGGAGCTGTTTTTT.

The V call is TRBV6-5, the J call TRBJ2-5, with D perhaps TRBD1 (6 bases). The CDR3 spans 16 residues. CDR1 and CDR2 from the germline V gene are MNHEY and SVGAGI. The V gene lost 6 bases and the J gene lost 2 bases, with 19 bases spanning the gap. The CDR3 is CASSHSYKGVQETQYF. The CDR3 DNA sequence: TGTGCCAGCAGCCACTCCTACAAGGGGGTGCAAGAGACCCAGTACTTC.

This chain links TRBV3-1 with TRBJ2-6; no firm D call. This CDR3 spans 16 amino acids. V gave up 0 bases and J gave up 1 base, with 7 bases separating them. Looked up from germline, CDR1 is LGHDT and CDR2 is YNNKEL (reference sequence). The CDR3 loop reads CASSQDVGSGANVLTF. The CDR3 DNA reads TGTGCCAGCAGCCAAGATGTGGGTTCTGGGGCCAACGTCCTGACTTTC.